This TCR beta chain was recovered during a study of blood T cell repertoires in COVID-19. The wider study: T cells, B-cell-depleted T cells, or PBMCs supplied cDNA or gDNA.

The CDR3 extends over 17 amino acids. J lost 4 bases, V lost 7 bases, and 10 bases had no gene match. The germline gives CDR1 SGHRS, CDR2 YFSETQ. Produced via immunoSEQ multiplex PCR; TCRdb's table is partial and in-frame only. The sample has approximately 240,000 clones, 65% to 85% seen once. The sequence was collected from a woman in her thirties or forties with active or convalescent COVID-19. V gene TRBV5-1 combines with J gene TRBJ2-5, with 16 bases aligning to TRBD2. Sequencing was carried out using peripheral blood. CDR3 protein: CASQRGTSGGARETQYF. The CDR3 region has the DNA TGCGCCAGCCAACGAGGGACTAGCGGGGGGGCGAGAGAGACCCAGTACTTC.